The sequence of this T cell receptor (beta chain) was determined in a study of OX40 agonist ivuxolimab in advanced cancers. Study context: The study gave patients intravenous ivuxolimab at 0.01 to 10 mg/kg every 2 weeks. Partial responses were achieved by three patients, one with hepatocellular carcinoma and two with cutaneous melanoma.

Study-wide results and caveats: Fewer expanded clones were found on average in CD4+ than in CD8+ T cells. Certain nonresponders additionally had low normalized T-cell clonal expansion.

In the case of this clone: Antigen: not known.

The germline gives CDR1 MNHNS, CDR2 SASEGT. The CDR3 extends over 13 amino acids. Trimming removed 7 bases at V and 8 bases at J, with 14 bases between. TCRdb's copy holds only in-frame clones and misses some; the assay was immunoSEQ multiplex PCR. The sample shows about 50,000 clones, about 82% of them seen only once. This clonotype was obtained from an adult with an advanced solid tumor such as melanoma, head and neck, liver or kidney cancer. The chain links TRBV6-1 to TRBJ1-4; D remains unclear. The input for sequencing was CD4+ or CD8+ T cells sorted from blood, taken in a trial of the OX40 agonist ivuxolimab. CDR3 coding DNA: TGTGCCAGCACCCCCCGGCCACGAGAAAAACTGTTTTTT. Translating it yields CASTPRPREKLFF.